The 30 T cell receptor beta chains in this list originate from one sample, sequenced in a study of CD4 and CD8 cells across lung adenocarcinoma regions. TCRdb re-analysed the PCR reads in MiXCR, keeping a single row per CDR3 protein. The data contain roughly 10,000 distinct CDR3 sequences, approximately 50% of them singletons. Specimen: CD4+ T cells from the margin of a lung tumor. The receptors here all came from a male donor with lung adenocarcinoma. The CD4 and CD8 labels of this study may be unreliable.

This rearrangement joins TRBV6-1 to TRBJ2-2; the D gene could be TRBD1 or TRBD2 (5 bases each). Between the trimmed V and J ends, which lost 7 bases and 6 bases, there was a span of 9 bases. The V gene's germline CDR1 is MNHNS and CDR2 SASEGT. This CDR3 comprises 12 residues. The CDR3: CASMRGAGELFF. In nucleotides, the CDR3 is TGTGCCAGCATGAGGGGTGCCGGGGAGCTGTTTTTT.

This clonotype was observed once. The rearrangement links TRBV6-1 to TRBJ2-1, with D maybe TRBD1 (5 bases). The CDR3 totals 13 residues. V dropped 5 bases and J dropped 7 bases, with 12 bases sitting between them. The V gene's germline CDR1 is MNHNS and CDR2 SASEGT. CDR3 in DNA: TGTGCCAGCAGTCTCCAGGGTTTAAATGAGCAGTTCTTC. Its translation is CASSLQGLNEQFF.

This rearrangement joins TRBV6-1 to TRBJ2-1; 7 bases map to TRBD1. Germline assignment: CDR1 MNHNS and CDR2 SASEGT. The CDR3 totals 16 residues. V was pared by 3 bases and J by 4 bases, with 9 bases of the junction left unmatched. The CDR3 DNA follows: TGTGCCAGCAGTGACACCTCCGGGACAGCATACAATGAGCAGTTCTTC. As protein: CASSDTSGTAYNEQFF.

The chain is built from TRBV6-1 and TRBJ2-5; perhaps TRBD2 as D (7 bases). CDR3 length equals 15 residues. The germline CDR1 and CDR2 sequences are MNHNS and SASEGT. DNA of the CDR3: TGTGGCAGGGGTGACGGGAGCGGGGACCAAGATACGCAGTACTTC. It is translated as CGRGDGSGDQDTQYF.

There are many counts of this clonotype. The chain has TRBV14 and TRBJ2-1, with 7 bases matching TRBD1. This CDR3 contains 15 residues. From germline, CDR1 is SGHDN and CDR2 FVKESK. With V trimmed by 2 bases and J by 4 bases, 5 bases remained unmatched. This CDR3 reads CASSQLGRGYNEQFF. The CDR3, as DNA: TGTGCCAGCAGCCAACTTGGCAGGGGGTACAATGAGCAGTTCTTC.

J is TRBJ2-2 and V is TRBV6-1, with D tentatively TRBD1 (6 bases). CDR3 size: 16 residues. Deletions cut 0 bases from V and 3 bases from J, with 11 bases between. Per germline, CDR1 MNHNS and CDR2 SASEGT. The CDR3 is CASSEAHRADTGELFF. CDR3 DNA: TGTGCCAGCAGTGAAGCCCACAGGGCTGACACCGGGGAGCTGTTTTTT.

The gene calls are TRBV6-1 and TRBJ2-1; D is possibly TRBD1 or TRBD2 (5 bases each). This CDR3 has 17 residues. CDR1 and CDR2 (germline): MNHNS, SASEGT. The V gene lost 4 bases and the J gene lost 4 bases, with 20 bases spanning the gap. The CDR3 reads CASSGERGRTFYNEQFF. The CDR3 nucleotides are TGTGCCAGCAGTGGCGAGAGGGGCAGGACATTTTACAATGAGCAGTTCTTC.

The chain has TRBV6-5 and TRBJ2-1, with a weak D call TRBD1 (6 bases). V lost 2 bases, J lost 4 bases, and 12 bases lay in between. The CDR3 contains 15 residues. Per the germline V gene, CDR1 is MNHEY and CDR2 is SVGAGI. The CDR3: CASSYRQVEYNEQFF. The DNA for the CDR3 is TGTGCCAGCAGTTACCGACAGGTCGAATACAATGAGCAGTTCTTC.

This chain uses TRBV11-2 with TRBJ2-3, with 7 nucleotides matching TRBD2. V trimming: 2 bases; J trimming: 4 bases; junction bases outside the gene matches: 6. Germline values: CDR1 SGHAT, CDR2 FQNNGV. The CDR3 runs 15 residues. The CDR3 region is CASSLIGGFADTQYF. The CDR3 bases are TGTGCCAGCAGCTTAATCGGGGGGTTTGCAGATACGCAGTATTTT.

Only a few counts were recorded for this clonotype. The V and J genes are TRBV10-1 and TRBJ2-2, with D maybe TRBD2 (6 bases). The germline V gene encodes CDR1 WNHNN and CDR2 SYGVQD (reference sequence). The CDR3 length is 16 residues. V lost 0 bases, J lost 4 bases, and 12 bases lay in between. For the CDR3, the DNA is TGCGCCAGCAGTGAGTCCCGCGCGGGAAGCACCGGGGAGCTGTTTTTT. It specifies CASSESRAGSTGELFF.

This clonotype was found many times. J is TRBJ2-1 and V is TRBV7-2; 9 nucleotides match TRBD2. Germline assignment: CDR1 SGHTA and CDR2 FQGNSA. Losses at the gene ends were 1 base for V and 7 bases for J; bases not matched to a gene: 8. CDR3 length: 16 residues. CDR3 DNA: TGTGCCAGCAGCTTAGGACTAGCGGTCAGGGGTAATGAGCAGTTCTTC. This translates into CASSLGLAVRGNEQFF.

At least ten counts were recorded for this clonotype. J is TRBJ1-6 and V is TRBV11-2; D gene unclear. Trimming stripped 1 base from V and 5 bases from J, with 9 bases between. CDR1 is SGHAT and CDR2 is FQNNGV in the germline V gene. This CDR3 is 15 amino acids long. CDR3 sequence reads: CASSLAGKDNSPLHF. In nucleotides, the CDR3 is TGTGCCAGCAGCTTAGCGGGAAAAGATAATTCACCCCTCCACTTT.

The chain uses TRBV6-1 and TRBJ2-5; tentative D call: TRBD1 (6 bases). The CDR3 consists of 15 residues. Germline V lookup: CDR1 MNHNS, CDR2 SASEGT. The V end was cut by 6 bases, the J end by 0 bases, with 14 bases between. CDR3 sequence: CASSLQGKYQETQYF. The CDR3 nucleotides are TGTGCCAGCAGCCTACAGGGAAAGTACCAAGAGACCCAGTACTTC.

The V gene is TRBV12-3 or TRBV12-4, the J gene TRBJ2-1, with 9 positions matching TRBD2. The CDR3 is 15 amino acids. J gave up 6 bases and V 3 bases, and 6 bases lay outside the gene matches. CDR3 sequence: CASSLAGGKTNEQFF. CDR3 DNA sequence: TGTGCCAGCAGTTTGGCGGGAGGGAAAACCAATGAGCAGTTCTTC.

The chain is built from TRBV6-1 and TRBJ2-7, with D possibly being TRBD2 (7 bases). There are 16 residues in the CDR3. The germline V gene has CDR1 MNHNS and CDR2 SASEGT. Trimming removed 7 bases from V and 3 bases from J, with 22 bases in between. The CDR3 spells CASTSGGASSIYEQYF. The CDR3 nucleotides read TGTGCCAGCACCTCTGGGGGGGCTAGCTCTATCTACGAGCAGTACTTC.

There are many counts of this clonotype. CDR3 residues: CATRDNNYGYTF. In DNA form, the CDR3 reads TGTGCCACCAGGGACAATAACTATGGCTACACCTTC. The gene calls are TRBV24-1 and TRBJ1-2; D possibly corresponds to TRBD1 (5 bases). The CDR3 has 12 amino acids. Germline CDR1 reads KGHDR; CDR2 reads SFDVKD. Trimming stripped 7 bases from V and 1 base from J, with 6 bases between.

The chain has TRBV10-3 and TRBJ2-5; D is perhaps TRBD1 or TRBD2 (6 bases each). Germline V gene lookup returns CDR1 ENHRY and CDR2 SYGVKD. This CDR3 is built from 15 residues. Between the trimmed V and J ends, which lost 11 bases and 0 bases, there was a span of 19 bases. CDR3 coding DNA: TGTGCCGGGGGTGAGGGGGGCGGGGACCAAGAGACCCAGTACTTC. Its protein is CAGGEGGGDQETQYF.

The chain uses TRBV6-1 and TRBJ2-2; D gene uncertain. V was pared by 1 base and J by 4 bases, with 7 bases between. CDR1 MNHNS and CDR2 SASEGT come from the germline V gene. This CDR3 is built from 14 residues. CDR3 protein: CASSEGLATGELFF. CDR3 sequence (DNA): TGTGCCAGCAGTGAAGGGCTGGCCACCGGGGAGCTGTTTTTT.

This clonotype was detected only once. Sequence at one end of the junction differs from germline and may be a read error. The chain combines TRBV6-4 with TRBJ2-3, with D possibly TRBD2 on 5 matching bases. CDR1 and CDR2 from the germline V gene are MRHNA and SNTAGT. This CDR3 region has 13 residues. Here the CDR3 reads CARGVGAKNMQYF. In nucleotides, the CDR3 is TGTGCCAGGGGTGTGGGAGCCAAAAATATGCAGTACTTT.

The chain couples TRBV6-1 to TRBJ1-2; D unclear. V dropped 1 base and J dropped 3 bases, with 12 bases sitting between them. The CDR3 contains 15 residues. CDR1 and CDR2 from the germline V gene are MNHNS and SASEGT. CDR3 residues: CASSEEPDGHYGYTF. The CDR3 DNA is TGTGCCAGCAGTGAAGAGCCGGACGGACACTATGGCTACACCTTC.

This chain connects TRBV6-2 or TRBV6-3 to TRBJ1-1; D unclear. The CDR3 is 11 residues long. Trimming removed 7 bases from V and 2 bases from J, with 5 bases in between. Germline assignment: CDR1 MNHEY and CDR2 SVGEGT. The CDR3 coding sequence is TGTGCCAGCATGGCAAACACTGAAGCTTTCTTT. It encodes CASMANTEAFF.

Comment on this clonotype: Because the CDR3 is missing its conserved closing phenylalanine or tryptophan, this is likely a read error. It is unclear where the CDR3 begins or ends on the DNA, so no DNA is shown, and the CDR3 is as TCRdb lists it. The gene calls are TRBV15 and TRBJ2-3. The CDR3 spans 19 amino acids, including both terminal residues. Germline V gene sequence: CDR1 LNHNV, CDR2 YYDKDF (reference sequence). The CDR3 region is CATTRSQFFIFNRDGVSHV.

The chain has TRBV6-1 and TRBJ2-1; TRBD1 matches 7 bases. This CDR3 region has 13 residues. The germline gives CDR1 MNHNS, CDR2 SASEGT. V was clipped by 6 bases and J by 8 bases; unmatched bases: 7. The CDR3 nucleotides read TGTGCCAGCAGCGACAGGGTTACCCATGAGCAGTTCTTC. This gives the protein CASSDRVTHEQFF.

This clonotype appeared a few times. The CDR3 nucleotides are TGTGCCAGCAGTGAAGCAGGGCCAAAACACATTCAGTACTTC. This gives the protein CASSEAGPKHIQYF. The rearrangement joins TRBV6-1 to TRBJ2-4; D not resolved. CDR3 length: 14 amino acids. V lost 0 bases and J 8 bases, leaving 11 bases between the germline ends. Germline CDR1 reads MNHNS; CDR2 reads SASEGT.

The J gene is TRBJ2-1, the V gene TRBV6-1; 10 bases fit TRBD2. The CDR3 sequence is 14 residues long. V lost 8 bases to trimming and J lost 10 bases; unmatched junction nucleotides: 11. The V gene's germline CDR1 is MNHNS and CDR2 SASEGT. The CDR3 nucleotides read TGTGCCAGCCTCGCCGGGACTAGCGTTGGGGAGCAGTTCTTC. The encoded protein is CASLAGTSVGEQFF.

The rearrangement uses TRBV6-1 and TRBJ2-3, with D maybe TRBD1 (5 bases). The CDR3 spans 15 residues. Germline V CDR1 and CDR2: MNHNS, SASEGT. The V gene lost 4 bases and the J gene lost 4 bases, with 15 bases spanning the gap. The chain's CDR3 is CASSATGFPADTQYF. The CDR3 coding sequence is TGTGCCAGCAGTGCTACAGGTTTTCCGGCAGATACGCAGTATTTT.

The DNA for the CDR3 is TGTGCCAGCAGCTTTGACGGAACCGGGGAGCTGTTTTTT. Its translation is CASSFDGTGELFF. The chain recombines TRBV7-2 with TRBJ2-2; D ambiguous. Germline V CDR1 and CDR2: SGHTA, FQGNSA. Trimming removed 3 bases at V and 5 bases at J, with 7 bases between. This CDR3 spans 13 amino acids.

In its sample, this clonotype was seen a few times. The chain links TRBV27 to TRBJ2-4; 8 nucleotides agree with TRBD1. Germline V CDR1 and CDR2: MNHEY, SMNVEV (reference sequence). The length of the CDR3 is 16 residues. The V gene end was trimmed by 5 bases and the J gene end by 3 bases; junction bases not matched to a gene: 9. CDR3: CASSPGQGFGKNIQYF. The CDR3 bases are TGTGCCAGCAGTCCCGGACAGGGTTTTGGCAAAAACATTCAGTACTTC.

This sequence joins TRBV3-1 and TRBJ1-2; weak D call: TRBD1 (5 bases). Germline-derived CDR1 and CDR2 are LGHDT and YNNKEL (reference sequence). The V end lost 3 bases, the J end lost 3 bases, and 14 bases lay between the germline ends. The CDR3 length is 15 residues. CDR3 nucleotides: TGTGCCAGCAGCCACCTTCCGGGACGGGACTATGGCTACACCTTC. It is translated as CASSHLPGRDYGYTF.

The chain joins TRBV6-1 to TRBJ1-2; D gene unclear. CDR3 length: 14 residues. Germline loops: CDR1 MNHNS, CDR2 SASEGT. Trimming removed 5 bases at V and 8 bases at J, with 18 bases between. CDR3 in DNA: TGTGCCAGCAGTCTGGGTGGGAGTTCGTCGGGCTACACCTTC. As protein: CASSLGGSSSGYTF.